Listed below are T cell receptor beta chains from one sample, sequenced in a study of blood T cell repertoires in COVID-19. Method: immunoSEQ multiplex PCR; TCRdb's copy keeps in-frame clones and lacks some. This table holds approximately 300,000 clones, around 90% found once. Sequencing was performed on peripheral blood. These receptors all come from a woman between 45 and 60 years old who had recovered from COVID-19. The CDR3 runs from the conserved cysteine through the conserved F or W. D genes are given only for firm matches. Clone size, where shown, is once, few, many, or a class for clones that have expanded.

CASASGTGSYGYTF,TGTGCTAGTGCCTCCGGGACAGGGAGCTATGGCTACACCTTC,TRBJ1-2,TRBD1,TRBV12-5,NA
CASSLALNSPLHF,TGTGCCAGCAGCTTGGCCTTGAATTCACCCCTCCACTTT,TRBJ1-6,NA,TRBV5-5,NA
CASSSGLVNTEAFF,TGTGCCAGTAGTAGCGGCCTTGTGAACACTGAAGCTTTCTTT,TRBJ1-1,NA,TRBV19,NA
CASRRTSGGAGELFF,TGTGCCAGCAGGAGGACTAGCGGGGGCGCCGGGGAGCTGTTTTTT,TRBJ2-2,TRBD2,TRBV6-6,NA
CATSGQGPWIQYF,TGTGCCACTTCAGGACAGGGGCCTTGGATTCAGTACTTC,TRBJ2-4,TRBD1,TRBV10-3,NA
CASSLEQGISYTF,TGTGCCAGCAGCCTGGAGCAGGGAATTAGCTACACCTTC,TRBJ1-2,NA,TRBV7-9,NA
CASSFKLETEAFF,TGTGCCAGCAGCTTTAAGCTGGAGACTGAAGCTTTCTTT,TRBJ1-1,NA,TRBV7-2,NA
CASRTRGTYNEQFF,TGTGCCAGCAGGACGCGGGGGACCTACAATGAGCAGTTCTTC,TRBJ2-1,TRBD2,TRBV6-5,NA
CASSYSLEQFF,TGTGCCAGCAGTTACTCCCTCGAGCAGTTCTTC,TRBJ2-1,NA,TRBV6-5,NA
CASSQEGETADYGYTF,TGCGCCAGCAGCCAAGAGGGCGAGACAGCCGACTATGGCTACACCTTC,TRBJ1-2,NA,TRBV4-3,NA
CASSSEGQTNTDTQYF,TGTGCCAGCAGTTCAGAGGGACAGACAAACACAGATACGCAGTATTTT,TRBJ2-3,TRBD1,TRBV3-1/TRBV3-2,NA
CASSDGGWREKLFF,TGTGCCAGCAGCGACGGGGGATGGAGGGAAAAACTGTTTTTT,TRBJ1-4,NA,TRBV7-2,NA
CASSYSSSGVEETQYF,TGTGCCAGCAGTTACTCCAGTAGCGGGGTAGAAGAGACCCAGTACTTC,TRBJ2-5,TRBD2,TRBV6-6,NA
CASTPATGGYSNQPQHF,TGTGCCAGCACCCCCGCCACAGGGGGATATAGCAATCAGCCCCAGCATTTT,TRBJ1-5,TRBD1,TRBV6-2/TRBV6-3,NA
CASSVETSGRSNTGELFF,TGTGCCAGCAGCGTAGAAACTAGCGGGAGGTCGAACACCGGGGAGCTGTTTTTT,TRBJ2-2,TRBD2,TRBV9,NA
CASPPSTTGGPSPGELFF,TGTGCCAGCCCTCCTTCGACCACCGGAGGGCCTTCTCCCGGGGAGCTGTTTTTT,TRBJ2-2,NA,TRBV7-2,NA
CASSAYREGGYTF,TGTGCCAGCAGCGCCTACAGGGAAGGGGGCTACACCTTC,TRBJ1-2,NA,TRBV9,NA
CASFHRGPGELFF,TGTGCCAGTTTCCACAGGGGACCCGGGGAGCTGTTTTTT,TRBJ2-2,TRBD1,TRBV19,NA
CASSFKQGNTIYF,TGTGCCAGCAGCTTCAAACAGGGAAACACCATATATTTT,TRBJ1-3,NA,TRBV7-9,NA
CASSLRTGGRANEQFF,TGTGCCAGCAGCTTGAGAACAGGGGGGAGGGCCAATGAGCAGTTCTTC,TRBJ2-1,NA,TRBV5-4,NA
CASNPWGTGSSGYTF,TGTGCCAGCAATCCATGGGGGACAGGGTCCTCTGGTTACACCTTC,TRBJ1-2,TRBD1,TRBV9,NA
CASSRGLDAFF,TGCGCCAGCAGCAGGGGACTTGATGCTTTCTTT,TRBJ1-1,NA,TRBV5-1,NA
CASSTPREAPSYEQYF,TGCGCCAGCAGCACCCCCCGGGAGGCACCATCCTACGAGCAGTACTTC,TRBJ2-7,TRBD2,TRBV5-1,NA
CASSYSGGAPGYTF,TGTGCCAGCAGTTACTCGGGGGGGGCGCCGGGCTACACCTTC,TRBJ1-2,NA,TRBV6-5,NA
CASSLNRGNEKLFF,TGTGCCAGCAGCTTAAACAGGGGAAATGAAAAACTGTTTTTT,TRBJ1-4,TRBD1,TRBV7-2,NA
CASSPFESATGETQYF,TGTGCCAGCAGCCCGTTTGAGTCGGCCACGGGGGAGACCCAGTACTTC,TRBJ2-5,NA,TRBV14,NA
CASSRTGLVNTEAFF,TGTGCCAGCAGCAGGACAGGGCTCGTGAACACTGAAGCTTTCTTT,TRBJ1-1,TRBD1,TRBV5-6,NA
CASSLDLEPYEQYF,TGCGCCAGCAGCTTAGACCTAGAACCCTACGAGCAGTACTTC,TRBJ2-7,NA,TRBV5-1,NA
CASRPTSGSSYEQYF,TGTGCCAGCAGACCAACTAGCGGGAGCTCCTACGAGCAGTACTTC,TRBJ2-7,TRBD2,TRBV27,once
CASSLMGWGAAGDEQFF,TGTGCCAGCAGCTTAATGGGTTGGGGGGCCGCGGGAGATGAGCAGTTCTTC,TRBJ2-1,NA,TRBV7-2,NA
CATQGGQKQETQYF,TGTGCCACGCAGGGGGGACAGAAACAAGAGACCCAGTACTTC,TRBJ2-5,NA,TRBV10-3,NA
CSVEELKDTQYF,TGCAGCGTTGAAGAACTAAAAGATACGCAGTATTTT,TRBJ2-3,NA,TRBV29-1,NA
CASSLPGQVYSPLHF,TGCGCCAGCAGCCTTCCGGGACAGGTATATTCACCCCTCCACTTT,TRBJ1-6,TRBD1,TRBV5-1,once
CASLELYTGELFF,TGTGCCAGCCTTGAGCTATACACCGGGGAGCTGTTTTTT,TRBJ2-2,NA,TRBV28,NA
CASRPRGLAFVADTQYF,TGTGCCAGCAGACCAAGAGGACTAGCCTTTGTTGCAGATACGCAGTATTTT,TRBJ2-3,TRBD2,TRBV27,NA
CSASRREEGYTF,TGCAGTGCTAGTCGCAGGGAGGAAGGCTACACCTTC,TRBJ1-2,NA,TRBV20-1,NA
CASSLELMGGASTDTQYF,TGCGCCAGCAGCTTGGAACTAATGGGCGGGGCTAGCACAGATACGCAGTATTTT,TRBJ2-3,NA,TRBV5-1,NA
CASSLSPGVQTEAFF,TGTGCCAGCAGCTTGTCACCAGGGGTGCAGACTGAAGCTTTCTTT,TRBJ1-1,NA,TRBV5-5,NA
CASRSTAGYGYTF,TGTGCCAGCCGATCAACAGCGGGCTATGGCTACACCTTC,TRBJ1-2,NA,TRBV6-5,NA
CATRNRRGGGNQPQHF,TGTGCCACCAGGAATCGCAGGGGTGGGGGCAATCAGCCCCAGCATTTT,TRBJ1-5,NA,TRBV15,NA
CASSRTPDRVGEKLFF,TGCGCCAGCAGCCGCACCCCCGACAGGGTGGGCGAAAAACTGTTTTTT,TRBJ1-4,TRBD1,TRBV4-3,NA
CASSQDQPFVTSSTDTQYF,TGCGCCAGCAGCCAAGATCAACCCTTTGTTACTTCTAGCACAGATACGCAGTATTTT,TRBJ2-3,NA,TRBV4-1,once
CASSPRDRGREQYF,TGTGCCAGCAGCCCGAGGGACAGGGGGCGTGAGCAGTACTTC,TRBJ2-7,TRBD1,TRBV7-8,NA
CSAYSGGPEGYTF,TGCAGCGCCTACAGCGGGGGCCCGGAAGGCTACACCTTC,TRBJ1-2,NA,TRBV29-1,once